The clone carrying this TCR beta chain appeared many times. The antigen is not known. Germline loops: CDR1 LGHNA, CDR2 YSLEER. The V end was cut by 0 bases, the J end by 3 bases, with 13 bases between. The CDR3 length is 16 residues. TCRdb analysed the 5' RACE reads with MiXCR anew, one entry per CDR3 protein. Of hundreds of thousands of distinct CDR3 sequences listed, roughly 13% are singletons. This entry comes from a study of T cells after yellow fever vaccination. General study results and limits: Researchers report a weaker secondary response that nonetheless peaked faster, day 5 versus 15. The presence of abundant clonotypes contaminating from the bulk population was possible in FACS-sorted repertoires.

This specimen consisted of PBMCs, obtained on the day of the yellow fever booster vaccination. V usage is TRBV4-3 and J usage is TRBJ2-3; the D gene is possibly TRBD2 (5 bases). The TCR was taken from a young man who received the YFV17D yellow fever vaccine. CDR3 residues: CASSQDLGQRTDTQYF. The CDR3 nucleotides read TGCGCCAGCAGCCAAGATTTAGGTCAGCGGACAGATACGCAGTATTTT.